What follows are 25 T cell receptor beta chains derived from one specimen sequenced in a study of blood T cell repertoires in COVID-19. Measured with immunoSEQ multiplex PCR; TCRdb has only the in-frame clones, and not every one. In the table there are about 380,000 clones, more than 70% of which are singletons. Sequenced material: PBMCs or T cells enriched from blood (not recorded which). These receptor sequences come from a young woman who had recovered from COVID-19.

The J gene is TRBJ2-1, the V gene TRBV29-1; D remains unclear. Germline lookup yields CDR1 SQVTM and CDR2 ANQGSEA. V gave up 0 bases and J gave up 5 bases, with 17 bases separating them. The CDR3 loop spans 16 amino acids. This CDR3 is CSVEDSRRGVNNEQFF. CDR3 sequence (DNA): TGCAGCGTTGAAGATTCGAGGCGCGGCGTGAACAATGAGCAGTTCTTC.

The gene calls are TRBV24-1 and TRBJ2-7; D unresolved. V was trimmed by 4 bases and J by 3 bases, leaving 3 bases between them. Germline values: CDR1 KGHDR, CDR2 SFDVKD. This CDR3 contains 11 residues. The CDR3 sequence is CATSDYYEQYF. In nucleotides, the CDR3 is TGTGCCACCAGTGACTACTACGAGCAGTACTTC.

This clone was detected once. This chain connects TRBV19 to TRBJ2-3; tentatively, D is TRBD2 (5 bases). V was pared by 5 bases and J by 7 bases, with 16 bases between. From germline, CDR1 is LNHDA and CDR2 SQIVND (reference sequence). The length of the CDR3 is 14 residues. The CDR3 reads CASSAQRGSNTQYF. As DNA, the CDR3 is TGTGCCAGTAGTGCGCAACGGGGTTCCAATACGCAGTATTTT.

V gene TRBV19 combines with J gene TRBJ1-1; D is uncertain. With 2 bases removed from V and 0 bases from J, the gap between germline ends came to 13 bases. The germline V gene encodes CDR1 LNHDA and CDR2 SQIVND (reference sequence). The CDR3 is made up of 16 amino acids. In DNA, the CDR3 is TGTGCCAGTAGTATAAATCTACAGACGTTGAACACTGAAGCTTTCTTT. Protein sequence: CASSINLQTLNTEAFF.

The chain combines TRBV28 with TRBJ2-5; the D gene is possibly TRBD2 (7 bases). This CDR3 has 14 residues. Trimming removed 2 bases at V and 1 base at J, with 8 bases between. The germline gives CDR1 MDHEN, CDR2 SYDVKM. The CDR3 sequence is CASSLAGAQETQYF. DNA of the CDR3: TGTGCCAGCAGTTTAGCGGGGGCCCAAGAGACCCAGTACTTC.

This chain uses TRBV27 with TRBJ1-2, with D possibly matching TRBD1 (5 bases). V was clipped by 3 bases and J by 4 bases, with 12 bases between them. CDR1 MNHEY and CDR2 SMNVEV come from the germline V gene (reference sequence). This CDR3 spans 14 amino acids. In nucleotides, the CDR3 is TGTGCCAGCAGTTTCGGGGCTAGCGGCTATGGCTACACCTTC. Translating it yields CASSFGASGYGYTF.

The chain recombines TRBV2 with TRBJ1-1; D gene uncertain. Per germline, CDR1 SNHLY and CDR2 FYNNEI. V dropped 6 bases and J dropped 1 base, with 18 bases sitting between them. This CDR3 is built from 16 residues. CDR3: CASRSRVRGPNTEAFF. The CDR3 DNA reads TGTGCCAGCAGGTCGAGGGTGAGAGGTCCGAACACTGAAGCTTTCTTT.

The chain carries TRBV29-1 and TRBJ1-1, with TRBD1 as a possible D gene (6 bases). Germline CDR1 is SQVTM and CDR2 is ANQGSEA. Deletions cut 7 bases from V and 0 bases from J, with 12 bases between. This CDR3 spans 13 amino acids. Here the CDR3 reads CSAPGQMNTEAFF. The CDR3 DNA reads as TGCAGCGCGCCAGGACAGATGAACACTGAAGCTTTCTTT. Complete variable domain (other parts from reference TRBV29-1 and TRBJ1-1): SAVISQKPSRDICQRGTSLTIQCQVDSQVTMMFWYRQQPGQSLTLIATANQGSEATYESGFVIDKFPISRPNLTFSTLTVSNMSPEDSSIYLCSAPGQMNTEAFFGQGTRLTVV.

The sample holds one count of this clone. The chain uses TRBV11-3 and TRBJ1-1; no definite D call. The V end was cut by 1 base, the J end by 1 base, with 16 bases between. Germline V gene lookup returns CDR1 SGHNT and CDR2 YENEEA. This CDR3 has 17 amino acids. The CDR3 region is CASSLVRLGGGNTEAFF. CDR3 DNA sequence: TGTGCCAGCAGCTTAGTTCGTTTAGGTGGAGGGAACACTGAAGCTTTCTTT.

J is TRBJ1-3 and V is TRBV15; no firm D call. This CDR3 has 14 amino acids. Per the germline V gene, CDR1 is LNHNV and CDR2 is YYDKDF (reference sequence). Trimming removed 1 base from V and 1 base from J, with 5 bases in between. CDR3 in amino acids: CATSRGVSGNTIYF. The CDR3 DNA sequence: TGTGCCACCAGCAGAGGCGTATCTGGAAACACCATATATTTT.

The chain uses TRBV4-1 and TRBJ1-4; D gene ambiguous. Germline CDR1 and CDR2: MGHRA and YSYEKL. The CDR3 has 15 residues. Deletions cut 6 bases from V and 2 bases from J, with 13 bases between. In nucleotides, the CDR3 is TGCGCCAGCAGATCCCAACCCGGGACTAATGAAAAACTGTTTTTT. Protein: CASRSQPGTNEKLFF.

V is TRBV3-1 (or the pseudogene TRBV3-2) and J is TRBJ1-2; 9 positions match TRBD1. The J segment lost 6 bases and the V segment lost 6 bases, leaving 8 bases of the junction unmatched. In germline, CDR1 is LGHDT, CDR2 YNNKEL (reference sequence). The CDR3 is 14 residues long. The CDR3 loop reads CASRSGTGTHGYTF. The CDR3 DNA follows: TGTGCCAGCAGATCCGGGACAGGGACCCATGGCTACACCTTC.

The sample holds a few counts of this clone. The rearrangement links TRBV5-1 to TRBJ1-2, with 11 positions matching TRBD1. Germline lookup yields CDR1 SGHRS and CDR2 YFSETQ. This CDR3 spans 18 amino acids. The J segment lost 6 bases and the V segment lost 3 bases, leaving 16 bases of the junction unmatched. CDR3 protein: CASSSHPARTGGEDGYTF. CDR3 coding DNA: TGCGCCAGCAGCTCACACCCGGCCCGGACAGGGGGCGAGGATGGCTACACCTTC.

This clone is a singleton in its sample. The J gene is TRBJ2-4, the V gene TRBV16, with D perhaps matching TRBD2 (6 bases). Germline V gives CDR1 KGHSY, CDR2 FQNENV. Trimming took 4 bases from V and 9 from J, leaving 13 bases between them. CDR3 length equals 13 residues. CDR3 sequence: CASSPPGRGIQYF. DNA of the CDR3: TGTGCCAGCAGCCCCCCCGGGCGGGGCATTCAGTACTTC.

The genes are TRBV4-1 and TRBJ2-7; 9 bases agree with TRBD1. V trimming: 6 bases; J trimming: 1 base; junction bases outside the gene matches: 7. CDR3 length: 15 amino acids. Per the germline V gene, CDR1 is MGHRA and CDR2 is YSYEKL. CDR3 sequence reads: CASRTWTGESYEQYF. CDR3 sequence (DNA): TGCGCCAGCAGAACCTGGACAGGGGAGTCCTACGAGCAGTACTTC.

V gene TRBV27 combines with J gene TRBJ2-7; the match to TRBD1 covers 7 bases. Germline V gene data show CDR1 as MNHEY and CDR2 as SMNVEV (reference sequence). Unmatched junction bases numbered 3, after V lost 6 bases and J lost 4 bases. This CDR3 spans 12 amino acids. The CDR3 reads CASRNRGYEQYF. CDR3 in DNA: TGTGCCAGCAGAAACAGGGGATACGAGCAGTACTTC.

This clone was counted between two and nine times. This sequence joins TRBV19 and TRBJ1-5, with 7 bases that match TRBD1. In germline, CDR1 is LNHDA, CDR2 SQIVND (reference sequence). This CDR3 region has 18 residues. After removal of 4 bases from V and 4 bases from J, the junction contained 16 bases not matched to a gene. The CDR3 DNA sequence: TGTGCCAGTAGTAACTCGACAGGGTATACGGAACAAAATCAGCCCCAGCATTTT. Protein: CASSNSTGYTEQNQPQHF.

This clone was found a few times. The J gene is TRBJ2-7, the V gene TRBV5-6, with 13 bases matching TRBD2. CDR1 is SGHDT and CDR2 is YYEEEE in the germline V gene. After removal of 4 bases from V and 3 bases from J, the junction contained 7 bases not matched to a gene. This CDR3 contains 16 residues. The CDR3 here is CASSTGLAGRGYEQYF. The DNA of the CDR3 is TGTGCCAGCAGCACGGGACTAGCGGGGAGGGGCTACGAGCAGTACTTC.

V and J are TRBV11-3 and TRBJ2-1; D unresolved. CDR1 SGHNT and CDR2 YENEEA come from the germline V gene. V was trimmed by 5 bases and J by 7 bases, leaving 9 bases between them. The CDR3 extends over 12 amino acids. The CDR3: CASSNSYNEQFF. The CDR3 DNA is TGTGCCAGCAGCAACTCTTATAATGAGCAGTTCTTC.

In nucleotides, the CDR3 is TGCGCCAGCAGCTTCGGGACTCTCGGGGACTATGGCTACACCTTC. As protein: CASSFGTLGDYGYTF. The V call is TRBV5-1, the J call TRBJ1-2, with a weak D call TRBD1 (5 bases). Germline-derived CDR1 and CDR2 are SGHRS and YFSETQ. The CDR3 loop spans 15 amino acids. The V gene lost 2 bases and the J gene lost 3 bases, with 14 bases spanning the gap.

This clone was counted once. CDR3 region: CASSLGNSGVGQFF. The CDR3 DNA is TGTGCCAGCAGCTTGGGAAACTCAGGTGTTGGGCAGTTCTTC. The chain couples TRBV5-4 to TRBJ2-1; D gene uncertain. The CDR3 is made up of 14 amino acids. Germline V lookup: CDR1 SGHNT, CDR2 YYREEE (reference sequence). Trimming cost V 0 bases and J 12 bases, with 16 bases left between them.

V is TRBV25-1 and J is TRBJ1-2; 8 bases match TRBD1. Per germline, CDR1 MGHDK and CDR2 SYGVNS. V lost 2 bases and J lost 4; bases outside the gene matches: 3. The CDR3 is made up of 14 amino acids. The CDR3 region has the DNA TGTGCCAGCAGTGAACCAGGGGGCCTCTATGGCTACACCTTC. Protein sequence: CASSEPGGLYGYTF.

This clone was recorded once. In DNA form, the CDR3 reads TGTGCCAGCACGTTCGACACTGAAGCTTTCTTT. Translated: CASTFDTEAFF. The chain uses TRBV2 and TRBJ1-1; D gene uncertain. The CDR3 extends over 11 amino acids. The V and J ends lost 7 bases and 3 bases respectively, with 6 bases between them. CDR1 and CDR2 from the germline V gene are SNHLY and FYNNEI.

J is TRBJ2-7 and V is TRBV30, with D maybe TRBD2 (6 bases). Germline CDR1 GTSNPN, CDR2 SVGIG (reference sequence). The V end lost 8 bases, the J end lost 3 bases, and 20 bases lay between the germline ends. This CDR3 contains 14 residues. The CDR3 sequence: CAQSGRGMVYEQYF. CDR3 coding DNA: TGTGCCCAGTCGGGACGGGGGATGGTCTACGAGCAGTACTTC.

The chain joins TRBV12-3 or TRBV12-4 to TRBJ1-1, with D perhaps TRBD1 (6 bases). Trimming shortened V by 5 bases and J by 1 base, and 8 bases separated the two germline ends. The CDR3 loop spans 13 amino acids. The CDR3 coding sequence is TGTGCCAGCAGTCCGGGACAGAACACTGAAGCTTTCTTT. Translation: CASSPGQNTEAFF.